This passage covers 30 T cell receptor beta chains from one sample sequenced in a study of T-cell memory formation after mild COVID-19. MiXCR, run by TCRdb on the 5' RACE reads, gives a single entry per CDR3 protein. The table has 120,000 to 150,000 distinct CDR3 sequences, approximately 6% seen once. The sample was PBMCs or a T cell subset sorted from them (not recorded which). All receptors derive from an adult woman who had mild COVID-19 (a few samples of this study predate the infection). Cell type and time point are not known.

This clonotype came up many times. The chain employs TRBV12-3 or TRBV12-4 and TRBJ1-2; 7 bases align to TRBD1. With 3 bases clipped from V and 8 bases from J, the junction kept 3 bases outside the gene matches. The CDR3 length is 12 residues. This CDR3 reads CASSFRGMGYTF. Here the CDR3 DNA reads TGTGCCAGCAGTTTCAGGGGGATGGGCTACACCTTC.

The chain is built from TRBV5-1 and TRBJ1-1; weak D call: TRBD1 (5 bases). The germline gives CDR1 SGHRS, CDR2 YFSETQ. The CDR3 length is 17 residues. V lost 0 bases, J lost 7 bases, and 22 bases lay in between. The CDR3 here is CASSLGNTGIGRFEAFF. For the CDR3, the DNA is TGCGCCAGCAGCTTGGGAAATACAGGTATCGGGAGGTTTGAAGCTTTCTTT.

This clonotype turned up a few times. The chain uses TRBV3-1 and TRBJ1-6, with D possibly matching TRBD1 (6 bases). The CDR3 has 15 amino acids. Germline CDR1 reads LGHDT; CDR2 reads YNNKEL (reference sequence). Trimming left V 0 bases short and J 8 bases short, with 11 bases between. CDR3 sequence (DNA): TGTGCCAGCAGCCAAGATCTGGGGGGCCATTCACCCCTCCACTTT. It is translated as CASSQDLGGHSPLHF.

This clonotype was recorded a few times. The V gene is TRBV14, the J gene TRBJ1-2; D gene uncertain. Germline CDR1 SGHDN, CDR2 FVKESK. V lost 0 bases, J lost 5 bases, and 7 bases lay in between. This CDR3 is built from 13 residues. CDR3 coding DNA: TGTGCCAGCAGCCAAGATACGGATTATGGCTACACCTTC. It codes for CASSQDTDYGYTF.

The chain has TRBV19 and TRBJ1-1, with 9 positions matching TRBD1. V shed 5 bases, J shed 4 bases, and the junction held 5 bases outside the gene matches. Germline CDR1 and CDR2: LNHDA and SQIVND (reference sequence). The CDR3 is 14 residues long. CDR3 DNA sequence: TGTGCCAGTAGTGTCGGGACAGGGAGCACTGAAGCTTTCTTT. This encodes CASSVGTGSTEAFF. The whole variable domain, filled in from reference TRBV19 and TRBJ1-1, reads DGGITQSPKYLFRKEGQNVTLSCEQNLNHDAMYWYRQDPGQGLRLIYYSQIVNDFQKGDIAEGYSVSREKKESFPLTVTSAQKNPTAFYLCASSVGTGSTEAFFGQGTRLTVV.

This clonotype was found a few times. The CDR3 loop is CASRLLAGPSNEQFF. The CDR3 nucleotides are TGTGCCAGCAGGCTACTAGCGGGACCTTCCAATGAGCAGTTCTTC. The gene calls are TRBV27 and TRBJ2-1, with 10 nucleotides matching TRBD2. The ends lost 6 bases at V and 6 bases at J; junction bases unmatched: 8. The CDR3 is 15 amino acids. Germline V CDR1 and CDR2: MNHEY, SMNVEV (reference sequence).

The chain links TRBV4-1 to TRBJ2-3; D not resolved. Trimming stripped 3 bases from V and 2 bases from J, with 15 bases between. This CDR3 is built from 16 residues. Germline lookup yields CDR1 MGHRA and CDR2 YSYEKL. In DNA form, the CDR3 reads TGCGCCAGCAGCCACCCGGACCCCGCCGCCACAGATACGCAGTATTTT. Protein sequence: CASSHPDPAATDTQYF.

This clonotype was detected many times. The chain links TRBV7-3 to TRBJ2-3; no clear D gene. Germline CDR1 and CDR2: SGHTA and FQGTGA. The CDR3 covers 13 residues. V dropped 3 bases and J dropped 0 bases, with 4 bases sitting between them. Here the CDR3 reads CASSLYSTDTQYF. In nucleotides, the CDR3 is TGTGCCAGCAGCTTGTACAGCACAGATACGCAGTATTTT. Full variable domain (missing parts from reference TRBV7-3 and TRBJ2-3): GAGVSQTPSNKVTEKGKYVELRCDPISGHTALYWYRQSLGQGPEFLIYFQGTGAADDSGLPNDRFFAVRPEGSVSTLKIQRTERGDSAVYLCASSLYSTDTQYFGPGTRLTVL.

The rearrangement links TRBV5-4 to TRBJ2-3, with a weak D call TRBD2 (5 bases). Germline V gene lookup returns CDR1 SGHNT and CDR2 YYREEE (reference sequence). CDR3 length: 15 residues. The V and J ends lost 1 base and 0 bases respectively, with 9 bases between them. For the CDR3, the DNA is TGTGCCAGCAGCTTGTCCCGGGGTAGCACAGATACGCAGTATTTT. It specifies CASSLSRGSTDTQYF.

The chain is built from TRBV12-3 or TRBV12-4 and TRBJ1-1; maybe TRBD1 (6 bases). The ends were cut back, 2 bases at V and 11 bases at J, with 15 bases in the middle. CDR3 length equals 13 residues. CDR3 coding DNA: TGTGCCAGCAGTTTATCCCGGGGGCTGAGTGCTTTCTTT. Amino acids: CASSLSRGLSAFF.

This clonotype was seen only a few times. CDR3 sequence reads: CASSTGAPPNTEAFF. The CDR3 DNA reads as TGTGCCAGCTCGACAGGGGCTCCTCCGAACACTGAAGCTTTCTTT. The J gene is TRBJ1-1, the V gene TRBV18; 8 bases match TRBD1. Germline assignment: CDR1 KGHSH and CDR2 LQKENI. The V gene end was trimmed by 6 bases and the J gene end by 1 base; junction bases not matched to a gene: 7. The CDR3 extends over 15 amino acids. The entire variable domain, with the rest obtained from reference TRBV18 and TRBJ1-1, is as follows: NAGVMQNPRHLVRRRGQEARLRCSPMKGHSHVYWYRQLPEEGLKFMVYLQKENIIDESGMPKERFSAEFPKEGPSILRIQQVVRGDSAAYFCASSTGAPPNTEAFFGQGTRLTVV.

This clonotype was detected many times. This rearrangement joins TRBV7-2 to TRBJ2-3; no clear D. Per germline, CDR1 SGHTA and CDR2 FQGNSA. This CDR3 contains 13 residues. Trimming took 5 bases from V and 3 from J, leaving 9 bases between them. CDR3 sequence reads: CASSDWTTDTQYF. For the CDR3, the DNA is TGTGCCAGCAGCGACTGGACGACAGATACGCAGTATTTT. Drawing the rest from reference TRBV7-2 and TRBJ2-3, the complete variable domain is GAGVSQSPSNKVTEKGKDVELRCDPISGHTALYWYRQSLGQGLEFLIYFQGNSAPDKSGLPSDRFSAERTGGSVSTLTIQRTQQEDSAVYLCASSDWTTDTQYFGPGTRLTVL.

The chain recombines TRBV7-6 with TRBJ2-5; D may be TRBD1 (6 bases). Trimming removed 1 base from V and 1 base from J, with 7 bases in between. CDR1 is SGHVS, CDR2 FNYEAQ, per germline. The CDR3 runs to 14 residues. The CDR3, as DNA: TGTGCCAGCAGCTTAGGACAGGCCCAAGAGACCCAGTACTTC. Translated: CASSLGQAQETQYF.

This clonotype appeared a few times. This sequence joins TRBV12-3 or TRBV12-4 and TRBJ1-2; unclear D gene. The CDR3 spans 12 residues. The V and J ends lost 5 bases and 2 bases respectively, with 6 bases between them. The CDR3 nucleotides are TGTGCCAGCAGTCAAGTAAACTATGGCTACACCTTC. Amino acids: CASSQVNYGYTF.

Many counts were recorded for this clonotype. The chain carries TRBV6-5 and TRBJ1-6; D is unclear. From germline, CDR1 is MNHEY and CDR2 SVGAGI. V gave up 4 bases and J gave up 7 bases, with 8 bases separating them. CDR3 length: 13 residues. CDR3: CASSSKSNSPLHF. The CDR3 DNA reads as TGTGCCAGCAGTTCTAAGTCGAATTCACCCCTCCACTTT.

There are a few counts of this clonotype. The rearrangement uses TRBV20-1 and TRBJ2-5; weak D call: TRBD1 (5 bases). V lost 2 bases to trimming and J lost 4 bases, with 5 bases between them. The CDR3 consists of 11 residues. CDR1 is DFQATT, CDR2 SNEGSKA, per germline (reference sequence). CDR3 nucleotides: TGCAGTGCTAGACAGGGAGAGACCCAGTACTTC. This encodes CSARQGETQYF.

A few counts support this clonotype. Written as DNA, the CDR3 is TGCGCCAGCAGCTTCAGGGGGACCGGGAATCAGCCCCAGCATTTT. This encodes CASSFRGTGNQPQHF. V and J are TRBV5-1 and TRBJ1-5, with 7 nucleotides matching TRBD1. Unmatched junction bases numbered 6, after V lost 2 bases and J lost 4 bases. The CDR3 length is 15 residues. Per the germline V gene, CDR1 is SGHRS and CDR2 is YFSETQ.

This clonotype was seen many times. The V call is TRBV29-1, the J call TRBJ2-5, with 13 bases lining up with TRBD2. The V and J ends lost 7 bases and 7 bases, in that order; junction bases with no gene match: 12. This CDR3 is 15 amino acids long. Per the germline V gene, CDR1 is SQVTM and CDR2 is ANQGSEA. This CDR3 reads CSAGTSGIGGGTQYF. CDR3 sequence (DNA): TGCAGCGCTGGGACTAGCGGGATAGGAGGAGGGACCCAGTACTTC. Supplemented by reference TRBV29-1 and TRBJ2-5, the full variable domain reads SAVISQKPSRDICQRGTSLTIQCQVDSQVTMMFWYRQQPGQSLTLIATANQGSEATYESGFVIDKFPISRPNLTFSTLTVSNMSPEDSSIYLCSAGTSGIGGGTQYFGPGTRLLVL.

This clonotype was seen ten or more times. V and J are TRBV20-1 and TRBJ2-5; D ambiguous. Trimming took off 2 bases at V and 3 bases at J, with 10 bases between the two ends. Germline assignment: CDR1 DFQATT and CDR2 SNEGSKA (reference sequence). The length of the CDR3 is 13 residues. The DNA for the CDR3 is TGCAGTGCTAGATGGGTCGGAAAAGAGACCCAGTACTTC. Encoded protein: CSARWVGKETQYF.

This rearrangement joins TRBV29-1 to TRBJ2-3; 10 nucleotides line up with TRBD2. Trimming took 3 bases from V and 7 from J; bases not matched to a gene: 7. This CDR3 region has 14 residues. The V gene's germline CDR1 is SQVTM and CDR2 ANQGSEA. For the CDR3, the DNA is TGCAGCGTTGAGAGGACTAGCGGCGTGAATACGCAGTATTTT. Amino acid sequence: CSVERTSGVNTQYF.

Sample share makes this clonotype medium-sized (0.01 to 0.1%). The CDR3 region has the DNA TGTGCCAGCAGCCAAGCTCCCAGAGGCACCTACAATGAGCAGTTCTTC. Amino acid sequence: CASSQAPRGTYNEQFF. The chain has TRBV4-2 and TRBJ2-1; D gene unclear. The CDR3 sequence is 16 residues long. Trimming left V 1 base short and J 2 bases short, with 12 bases between. From germline, CDR1 is LGHNA and CDR2 YNFKEQ.

This clonotype came up many times. The chain employs TRBV9 and TRBJ1-6, with 9 bases aligning to TRBD1. CDR1 SGDLS and CDR2 YYNGEE come from the germline V gene. The V gene end was trimmed by 4 bases and the J gene end by 10 bases; junction bases not matched to a gene: 9. This CDR3 is 15 amino acids long. CDR3 sequence: CASSYRDRVGSPLHF. CDR3 nucleotide sequence: TGTGCCAGCAGCTACCGGGACAGGGTCGGCTCACCCCTCCACTTT.

This clonotype was counted between two and nine times. This sequence joins TRBV19 and TRBJ1-5, with 9 bases aligning to TRBD1. The CDR3 sequence is 15 residues long. The germline CDR1 and CDR2 sequences are LNHDA and SQIVND (reference sequence). The junction had 7 bases not matched to a gene; V was cut back by 9 bases and J by 1 base. CDR3 residues: CASQYGTGSNQPQHF. CDR3 in DNA: TGTGCCAGCCAGTACGGGACAGGGAGCAATCAGCCCCAGCATTTT.

The table lists this clonotype with many counts. The rearrangement joins TRBV12-3 or TRBV12-4 to TRBJ2-2; 9 bases fit TRBD2. V dropped 5 bases and J dropped 8; count of bases not matched to a gene: 6. The CDR3 has 14 residues. CDR3 bases: TGTGCCAGCAGTCGCGGGAGGGGTTTAGGGGAGCTGTTTTTT. It is translated as CASSRGRGLGELFF.

The J gene is TRBJ1-2, the V gene TRBV4-1, with a weak D call TRBD1 (6 bases). The V gene's germline CDR1 is MGHRA and CDR2 YSYEKL. V was cut by 1 base and J by 1 base, with 16 bases left in between. CDR3 size: 17 residues. The CDR3 sequence: CASSQVGGRRINYGYTF. CDR3 DNA sequence: TGCGCCAGCAGCCAAGTAGGGGGACGCCGGATTAACTATGGCTACACCTTC.

This clonotype was picked up a small number of times. The J gene is TRBJ1-2, the V gene TRBV3-1; TRBD1 is a possible D gene (5 bases). The CDR3 consists of 12 residues. The germline V gene has CDR1 LGHDT and CDR2 YNNKEL (reference sequence). Deletions cut 3 bases from V and 3 bases from J, with 5 bases between. The CDR3 protein is CASSQGDYGYTF. CDR3 DNA: TGTGCCAGCAGCCAGGGGGACTATGGCTACACCTTC.

This chain uses TRBV4-2 with TRBJ2-5; D may be TRBD1 (5 bases). Germline V CDR1 and CDR2: LGHNA, YNFKEQ. V was trimmed by 4 bases and J by 5 bases, leaving 14 bases between them. This CDR3 has 14 residues. The CDR3 is CASSPGGQDETQYF. The DNA of the CDR3 is TGTGCCAGCAGCCCAGGCGGACAAGACGAGACCCAGTACTTC.

This clonotype came up a few times. The chain recombines TRBV12-3 or TRBV12-4 with TRBJ2-7; D is possibly TRBD2 (6 bases). The V and J ends lost 1 base and 3 bases respectively, with 16 bases between them. This CDR3 spans 16 amino acids. The CDR3, as DNA: TGTGCCAGCAGTTTAGGATCGAGGGAGGCCCGCTACGAGCAGTACTTC. Protein: CASSLGSREARYEQYF.

This clonotype was detected many times. This sequence joins TRBV12-3 or TRBV12-4 and TRBJ2-7; the D gene could be TRBD1 or TRBD2 (5 bases each). The V and J ends lost 5 bases and 5 bases respectively, with 10 bases between them. The CDR3 runs to 12 residues. The chain's CDR3 is CASSLGTDEQYF. Written as DNA, the CDR3 is TGTGCCAGCAGTCTCGGGACCGACGAGCAGTACTTC.

Comments on this clonotype: Possible read error: a much larger clone is one base away. The chain is built from TRBV29-1 and TRBJ1-1; tentative D call: TRBD1 (5 bases). Germline V gene data show CDR1 as SQVTM and CDR2 as ANQGSEA. This CDR3 has 12 residues. Trimming left V 6 bases short and J 8 bases short, with 16 bases between. The CDR3 DNA reads TGCAGCGTCATAACACTCAGGGTGGAAGCTTTCTTT. It codes for CSVITLRVEAFF.